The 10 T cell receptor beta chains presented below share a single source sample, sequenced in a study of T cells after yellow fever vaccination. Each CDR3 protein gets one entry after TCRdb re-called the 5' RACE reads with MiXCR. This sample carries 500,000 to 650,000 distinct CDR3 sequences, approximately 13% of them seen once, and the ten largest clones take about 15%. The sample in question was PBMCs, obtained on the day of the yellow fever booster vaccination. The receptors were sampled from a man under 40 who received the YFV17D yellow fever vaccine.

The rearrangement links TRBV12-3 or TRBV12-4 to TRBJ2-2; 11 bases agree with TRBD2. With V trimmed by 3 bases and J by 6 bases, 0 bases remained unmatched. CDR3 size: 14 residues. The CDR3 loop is CASSFSGRAGELFF. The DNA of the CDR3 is TGTGCCAGCAGTTTTAGCGGGAGGGCCGGGGAGCTGTTTTTT.

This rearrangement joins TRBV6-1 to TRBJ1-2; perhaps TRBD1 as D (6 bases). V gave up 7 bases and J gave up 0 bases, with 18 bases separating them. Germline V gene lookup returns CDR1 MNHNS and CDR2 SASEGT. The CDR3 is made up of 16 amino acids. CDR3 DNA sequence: TGTGCCAGCAAGGGGGACGCGGCGAGCCCTAACTATGGCTACACCTTC. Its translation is CASKGDAASPNYGYTF.

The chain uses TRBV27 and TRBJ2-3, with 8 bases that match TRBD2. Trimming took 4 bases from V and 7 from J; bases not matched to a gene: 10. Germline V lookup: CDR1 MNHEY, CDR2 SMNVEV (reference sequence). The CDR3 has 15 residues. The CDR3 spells CASSSGLAPSNTQYF. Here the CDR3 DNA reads TGTGCCAGCAGTTCAGGACTAGCTCCCTCTAATACGCAGTATTTT.

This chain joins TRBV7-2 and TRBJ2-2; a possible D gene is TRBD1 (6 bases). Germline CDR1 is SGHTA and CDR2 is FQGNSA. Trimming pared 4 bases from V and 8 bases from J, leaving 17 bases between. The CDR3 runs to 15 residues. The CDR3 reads CASSSQLQGLGELFF. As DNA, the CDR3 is TGTGCCAGCAGCTCCCAGTTGCAGGGGTTAGGGGAGCTGTTTTTT.

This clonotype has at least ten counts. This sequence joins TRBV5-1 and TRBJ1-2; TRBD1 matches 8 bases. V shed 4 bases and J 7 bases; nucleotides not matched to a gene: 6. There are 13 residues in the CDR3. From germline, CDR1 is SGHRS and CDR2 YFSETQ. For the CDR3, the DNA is TGCGCCAGCAGCAAGGACAGGGAATTTGGCTACACCTTC. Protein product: CASSKDREFGYTF.

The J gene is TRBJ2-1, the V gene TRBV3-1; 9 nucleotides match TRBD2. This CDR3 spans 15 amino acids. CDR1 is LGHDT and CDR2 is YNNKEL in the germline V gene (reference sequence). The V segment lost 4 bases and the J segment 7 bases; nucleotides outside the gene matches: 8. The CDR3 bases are TGTGCCAGCAGCCCCGGAGGGACTAGCCGTAATGAGCAGTTCTTC. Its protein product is CASSPGGTSRNEQFF.

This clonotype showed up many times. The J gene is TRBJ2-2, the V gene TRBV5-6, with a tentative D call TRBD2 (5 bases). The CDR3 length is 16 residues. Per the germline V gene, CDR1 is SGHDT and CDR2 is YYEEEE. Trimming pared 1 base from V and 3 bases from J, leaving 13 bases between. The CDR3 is CASSLTGEWYTGELFF. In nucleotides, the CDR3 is TGTGCCAGCAGCTTGACTGGGGAGTGGTACACCGGGGAGCTGTTTTTT.

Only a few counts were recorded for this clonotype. CDR3 DNA: TGTGCCAGCTCCCGGGACAGCGACACTGAAGCTTTCTTT. Translation gives CASSRDSDTEAFF. The J gene is TRBJ1-1, the V gene TRBV18; TRBD1 matches 7 bases. V lost 6 bases and J lost 3; bases outside the gene matches: 4. The V gene's germline CDR1 is KGHSH and CDR2 LQKENI. The CDR3 length is 13 residues. Together with reference TRBV18 and TRBJ1-1, the CDR3 gives the full variable domain: NAGVMQNPRHLVRRRGQEARLRCSPMKGHSHVYWYRQLPEEGLKFMVYLQKENIIDESGMPKERFSAEFPKEGPSILRIQQVVRGDSAAYFCASSRDSDTEAFFGQGTRLTVV.

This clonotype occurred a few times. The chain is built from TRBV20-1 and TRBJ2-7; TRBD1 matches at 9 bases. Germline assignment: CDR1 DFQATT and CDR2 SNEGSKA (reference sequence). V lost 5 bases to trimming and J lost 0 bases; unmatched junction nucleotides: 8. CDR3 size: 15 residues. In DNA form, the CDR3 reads TGCAGTGCTCATCACAGGGGGCAGAGCTCCTACGAGCAGTACTTC. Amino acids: CSAHHRGQSSYEQYF.

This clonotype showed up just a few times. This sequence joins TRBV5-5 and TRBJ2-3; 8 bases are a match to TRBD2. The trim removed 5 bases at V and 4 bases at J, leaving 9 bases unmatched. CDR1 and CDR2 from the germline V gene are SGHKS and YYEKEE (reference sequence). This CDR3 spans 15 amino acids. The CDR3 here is CASREPGLVADTQYF. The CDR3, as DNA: TGTGCCAGCAGAGAACCGGGACTAGTTGCAGATACGCAGTATTTT.